These 19 T cell receptor beta chains came from one sample sequenced in a study of OX40 agonist ivuxolimab in advanced cancers. Using immunoSEQ multiplex PCR, the repertoire was profiled, and TCRdb retains in-frame clones only, with some absent. The table records 100,000 to 120,000 clones, approximately 89% of them present only once. The sequencing here drew on CD4+ or CD8+ T cells sorted from blood, taken in a trial of the OX40 agonist ivuxolimab. The receptors shown here come from an adult with an advanced solid tumor such as melanoma, head and neck, liver or kidney cancer.

In its sample, this clone was seen once. The rearrangement links TRBV5-1 to TRBJ1-1; 12 bases align to TRBD1. Losses at the gene ends were 0 bases for V and 3 bases for J; bases not matched to a gene: 9. The CDR3 length is 18 residues. Looked up from germline, CDR1 is SGHRS and CDR2 is YFSETQ. CDR3: CASSLGSGTGGEYTEAFF. In nucleotides, the CDR3 is TGCGCCAGCAGCTTGGGATCCGGGACAGGGGGCGAGTACACTGAAGCTTTCTTT.

V gene TRBV13 combines with J gene TRBJ1-1, with 7 bases matching TRBD1. CDR3 length: 12 amino acids. Per germline, CDR1 PRHDT and CDR2 FYEKMQ (reference sequence). J lost 7 bases, V lost 3 bases, and 2 bases had no gene match. CDR3 nucleotide sequence: TGTGCCAGCAGCTTCGACAGGGATGAAGCTTTCTTT. It yields the protein CASSFDRDEAFF.

This chain uses TRBV6-5 with TRBJ2-3; maybe TRBD2 (5 bases). The CDR3 extends over 16 amino acids. Per germline, CDR1 MNHEY and CDR2 SVGAGI. V lost 0 bases and J 1 base, leaving 11 bases between the germline ends. CDR3 DNA: TGTGCCAGCAGTTACTCCGGGAAGTTGGGCACAGATACGCAGTATTTT. This sequence encodes CASSYSGKLGTDTQYF.

In its sample, this clone was seen once. V usage is TRBV7-9 and J usage is TRBJ2-7, with no clear D. Germline V gene data show CDR1 as SEHNR and CDR2 as FQNEAQ (reference sequence). This CDR3 has 14 residues. Trimming shortened V by 3 bases and J by 2 bases, and 11 bases separated the two germline ends. CDR3 sequence: CASSLGDGPYEQYF. Here the CDR3 DNA reads TGTGCCAGCAGCTTGGGTGACGGTCCCTACGAGCAGTACTTC. Supplemented by reference TRBV7-9 and TRBJ2-7, the full variable domain reads DTGVSQNPRHKITKRGQNVTFRCDPISEHNRLYWYRQTLGQGPEFLTYFQNEAQLEKSRLLSDRFSAERPKGSFSTLEIQRTEQGDSAMYLCASSLGDGPYEQYFGPGTRLTVT.

This clone appeared a single time. The chain links TRBV5-6 to TRBJ1-2; D might be TRBD1 (5 bases). V dropped 0 bases and J dropped 2 bases, with 11 bases sitting between them. Germline CDR1 SGHDT, CDR2 YYEEEE. The CDR3 totals 15 residues. The CDR3: CASSLGWEGNYGYTF. The CDR3 DNA reads as TGTGCCAGCAGCTTGGGATGGGAGGGGAACTATGGCTACACCTTC. Based on the CDR3 plus reference TRBV5-6 and TRBJ1-2, the full variable domain is DAGVTQSPTHLIKTRGQQVTLRCSPKSGHDTVSWYQQALGQGPQFIFQYYEEEERQRGNFPDRFSGHQFPNYSSELNVNALLLGDSALYLCASSLGWEGNYGYTFGSGTRLTVV.

As to this clone: The junction departs from the called germline gene at one end, perhaps through a read error. The chain is built from TRBV6-1 and TRBJ1-2; D unclear. Looked up from germline, CDR1 is MNHNS and CDR2 is SASEGT. CDR3 size: 12 residues. The CDR3 DNA is TGTGCCAGCAGTGAAAATTATATCTACAACATATTC. Protein: CASSENYIYNIF.

The chain is built from TRBV6-6 and TRBJ2-3, with TRBD2 matching over 8 bases. Germline CDR1 and CDR2: MNHNY and SVGAGI (reference sequence). The length of the CDR3 is 14 residues. V was pared by 6 bases and J by 7 bases, with 9 bases of the junction left unmatched. The CDR3 sequence: CASSRSGSGNTQYF. In DNA, the CDR3 is TGTGCCAGCAGCCGCAGCGGGAGTGGAAATACGCAGTATTTT.

The chain joins TRBV6-5 to TRBJ1-2; the D is unclear. CDR3 length equals 14 residues. Germline values: CDR1 MNHEY, CDR2 SVGAGI. Trimming left V 5 bases short and J 4 bases short, with 14 bases between. The CDR3 is CASSEEVLGYGYTF. The CDR3 DNA sequence: TGTGCCAGCAGTGAAGAGGTTTTAGGCTATGGCTACACCTTC.

This rearrangement joins TRBV5-6 to TRBJ1-5, with 8 bases aligning to TRBD1. The CDR3 runs to 14 residues. The junction had 6 bases not matched to a gene; V was cut back by 2 bases and J by 8 bases. CDR1 is SGHDT and CDR2 is YYEEEE in the germline V gene. The CDR3: CASSFGQGQEPQHF. In nucleotides, the CDR3 is TGTGCCAGCAGCTTTGGACAGGGTCAGGAGCCCCAGCATTTT.

The chain links TRBV2 to TRBJ2-7, with D possibly TRBD2 on 6 matching bases. Trimming removed 4 bases at V and 7 bases at J, with 17 bases between. CDR1 is SNHLY, CDR2 FYNNEI, per germline. The CDR3 totals 14 residues. CDR3: CASSVGGGYKEQYF. DNA of the CDR3: TGTGCCAGCAGTGTGGGTGGGGGGTATAAGGAGCAGTACTTC.

The chain links TRBV6-1 to TRBJ1-5, with D maybe TRBD1 (6 bases). V was clipped by 7 bases and J by 5 bases, with 15 bases between them. The length of the CDR3 is 14 residues. The germline V gene has CDR1 MNHNS and CDR2 SASEGT. CDR3 bases: TGTGCCAGCATGGGACACCCAGCGGATCAGCCCCAGCATTTT. Its translation is CASMGHPADQPQHF.

The CDR3 loop reads CSAPLNEKLFF. In DNA, the CDR3 is TGCAGTGCTCCCCTTAATGAAAAACTGTTTTTT. The chain carries TRBV20-1 and TRBJ1-4, with no clear D. The CDR3 sequence is 11 residues long. The germline V and J ends were trimmed by 5 bases and 4 bases, with 5 bases remaining between them. Germline lookup yields CDR1 DFQATT and CDR2 SNEGSKA (reference sequence).

This chain joins TRBV5-6 and TRBJ1-6; D gene unclear. The germline CDR1 and CDR2 sequences are SGHDT and YYEEEE. V was cut by 4 bases and J by 2 bases, with 10 bases left in between. The CDR3 length is 15 residues. The CDR3 is CASSDSVAYNSPLHF. In DNA, the CDR3 is TGTGCCAGCAGCGATTCAGTGGCCTATAATTCACCCCTCCACTTT. Full variable domain (outside the CDR3, taken from reference TRBV5-6 and TRBJ1-6): DAGVTQSPTHLIKTRGQQVTLRCSPKSGHDTVSWYQQALGQGPQFIFQYYEEEERQRGNFPDRFSGHQFPNYSSELNVNALLLGDSALYLCASSDSVAYNSPLHFGNGTRLTVT.

The DNA for the CDR3 is TGTGCCAGCAGTGAAGCGAGGAGCTCCTACGAGCAGTACTTC. Amino acid sequence: CASSEARSSYEQYF. This chain links TRBV2 with TRBJ2-7, with D hard to call. CDR3 size: 14 residues. Germline V gene data show CDR1 as SNHLY and CDR2 as FYNNEI. V was shortened by 0 bases and J by 0 bases, with 6 bases between the two germline ends.

J is TRBJ1-1 and V is TRBV18, with D possibly TRBD1 on 5 matching bases. V lost 3 bases, J lost 1 base, and 12 bases lay in between. Germline CDR1 is KGHSH and CDR2 is LQKENI. This CDR3 region has 15 residues. The CDR3 loop is CASSPLWGENTEAFF. CDR3 DNA: TGTGCCAGCTCACCCTTGTGGGGGGAGAACACTGAAGCTTTCTTT.

This clone was recorded a few times. The chain has TRBV5-1 and TRBJ2-7, with a tentative D call TRBD1 (6 bases). Germline V CDR1 and CDR2: SGHRS, YFSETQ. The V and J ends lost 5 bases and 1 base respectively, with 10 bases between them. The CDR3 is 13 amino acids. The CDR3 DNA follows: TGCGCCAGCAGATTGACAGGTTCCTACGAGCAGTACTTC. Its protein product is CASRLTGSYEQYF.

This rearrangement joins TRBV4-2 to TRBJ2-7; 7 nucleotides line up with TRBD2. Germline CDR1 LGHNA, CDR2 YNFKEQ. V shed 8 bases, J shed 5 bases, and the junction held 18 bases outside the gene matches. CDR3 length: 16 amino acids. In DNA form, the CDR3 reads TGTGCCAGCGGCGATTACGTAGGCGGGAGTAACCACGAGCAGTACTTC. Translating gives CASGDYVGGSNHEQYF.

The chain carries TRBV30 and TRBJ2-7, with D unresolved. Trimming left V 2 bases short and J 7 bases short, with 15 bases between. The CDR3 has 13 residues. Germline assignment: CDR1 GTSNPN and CDR2 SVGIG (reference sequence). CDR3 sequence: CAWSITQLGEQYF. The DNA for the CDR3 is TGTGCCTGGAGTATCACGCAATTGGGGGAGCAGTACTTC.

V gene TRBV9 combines with J gene TRBJ2-2; D might be TRBD2 (5 bases). V lost 0 bases and J 1 base, leaving 10 bases between the germline ends. The CDR3 runs to 16 residues. Germline V gene lookup returns CDR1 SGDLS and CDR2 YYNGEE. CDR3 sequence: CASSVEDGENTGELFF. The CDR3 DNA follows: TGTGCCAGCAGCGTAGAGGACGGGGAGAACACCGGGGAGCTGTTTTTT.